The 8 T cell receptor beta chains below were found in one sample sequenced in a study of blood T cell repertoires in COVID-19. Method: immunoSEQ multiplex PCR; TCRdb's copy keeps in-frame clones and lacks some. Of 95,000 to 150,000 clones in the sample, roughly 77% were seen once. The sample taken for sequencing was peripheral blood. The receptors stem from a man in his 60s with active or convalescent COVID-19.

The chain recombines TRBV6-6 with TRBJ2-1; TRBD2 matches 7 bases. This CDR3 is 12 amino acids long. CDR1 and CDR2 from the germline V gene are MNHNY and SVGAGI (reference sequence). J was trimmed by 10 bases and V by 2 bases; bases with no gene match: 2. The CDR3 is CASSYRGDEQFF. DNA of the CDR3: TGTGCCAGCAGTTACCGGGGGGACGAGCAGTTCTTC.

The chain couples TRBV9 to TRBJ2-1; 10 nucleotides agree with TRBD2. The CDR3 contains 15 residues. Germline V lookup: CDR1 SGDLS, CDR2 YYNGEE. V was pared by 3 bases and J by 7 bases, with 7 bases of the junction left unmatched. The CDR3 sequence: CASSASSGSTNEQFF. The CDR3 coding sequence is TGTGCCAGCAGCGCCTCTAGCGGGAGCACTAATGAGCAGTTCTTC.

The chain employs TRBV29-1 and TRBJ1-3; D perhaps matches TRBD1 (5 bases). The CDR3 is 16 residues long. The germline gives CDR1 SQVTM, CDR2 ANQGSEA. V was pared by 8 bases and J by 0 bases, with 20 bases between. CDR3 sequence: CSYRGGDYSSGNTIYF. CDR3 coding DNA: TGCAGCTACCGGGGAGGGGACTATTCCTCTGGAAACACCATATATTTT.

V is TRBV6-5 and J is TRBJ1-5, with 8 bases matching TRBD1. With 6 bases clipped from V and 1 base from J, the junction kept 2 bases outside the gene matches. Germline lookup yields CDR1 MNHEY and CDR2 SVGAGI. The CDR3 covers 14 residues. The DNA for the CDR3 is TGTGCCAGCAGCCGACAGGGGAGCAATCAGCCCCAGCATTTT. This translates into CASSRQGSNQPQHF.

The rearrangement links TRBV2 to TRBJ2-3, with TRBD2 identical over 7 bases. From germline, CDR1 is SNHLY and CDR2 FYNNEI. There are 13 residues in the CDR3. The junction had 6 bases not matched to a gene; V was cut back by 7 bases and J by 5 bases. The CDR3 reads CASNKERGDTQYF. CDR3 in DNA: TGTGCCAGCAATAAGGAGCGGGGAGATACGCAGTATTTT.

The V call is TRBV20-1, the J call TRBJ2-5; D call uncertain. The V gene lost 3 bases and the J gene lost 1 base, with 3 bases spanning the gap. The CDR3 sequence is 11 residues long. Germline values: CDR1 DFQATT, CDR2 SNEGSKA (reference sequence). The CDR3 here is CSASGQETQYF. The CDR3 coding sequence is TGCAGTGCTAGCGGCCAAGAGACCCAGTACTTC.

The genes are TRBV29-1 and TRBJ1-2; possibly TRBD1 for D (6 bases). Germline CDR1 and CDR2: SQVTM and ANQGSEA. The CDR3 consists of 12 residues. The V gene lost 7 bases and the J gene lost 0 bases, with 9 bases spanning the gap. Here the CDR3 reads CSADRSNYGYTF. The CDR3, as DNA: TGCAGCGCTGACAGGTCTAACTATGGCTACACCTTC.

This clone was recorded a few times. This chain uses TRBV30 with TRBJ1-2; D is possibly TRBD1 (5 bases). The germline V gene encodes CDR1 GTSNPN and CDR2 SVGIG (reference sequence). This CDR3 has 13 residues. V lost 5 bases, J lost 1 base, and 11 bases lay in between. CDR3 sequence reads: CAWGGLLNYGYTF. The DNA for the CDR3 is TGTGCCTGGGGGGGACTGCTTAACTATGGCTACACCTTC.